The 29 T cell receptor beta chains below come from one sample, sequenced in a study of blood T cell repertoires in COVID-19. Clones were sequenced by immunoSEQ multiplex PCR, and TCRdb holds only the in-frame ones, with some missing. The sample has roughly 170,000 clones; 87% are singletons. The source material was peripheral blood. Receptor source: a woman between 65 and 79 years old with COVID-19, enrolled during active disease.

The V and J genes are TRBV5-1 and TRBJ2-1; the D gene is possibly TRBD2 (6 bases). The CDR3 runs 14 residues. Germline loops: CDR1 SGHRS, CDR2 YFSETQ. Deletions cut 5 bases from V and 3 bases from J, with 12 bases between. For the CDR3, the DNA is TGCGCCAGCAGGGTAGCGGAAGGCTACAATGAGCAGTTCTTC. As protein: CASRVAEGYNEQFF.

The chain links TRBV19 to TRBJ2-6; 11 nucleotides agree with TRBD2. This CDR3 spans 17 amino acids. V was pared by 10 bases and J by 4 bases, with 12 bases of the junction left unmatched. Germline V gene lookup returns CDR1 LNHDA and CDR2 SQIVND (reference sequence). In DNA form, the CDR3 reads TGTGCCACCCTTGGGACTAGCGGCATCGAGGGGGCCAACGTCCTGACTTTC. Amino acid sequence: CATLGTSGIEGANVLTF.

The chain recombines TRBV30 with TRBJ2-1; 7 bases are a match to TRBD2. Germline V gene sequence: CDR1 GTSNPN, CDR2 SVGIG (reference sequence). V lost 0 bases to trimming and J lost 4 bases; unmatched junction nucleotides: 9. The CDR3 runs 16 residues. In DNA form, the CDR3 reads TGTGCCTGGAGTGTATTCGGCGGGAGCATGTACAATGAGCAGTTCTTC. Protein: CAWSVFGGSMYNEQFF.

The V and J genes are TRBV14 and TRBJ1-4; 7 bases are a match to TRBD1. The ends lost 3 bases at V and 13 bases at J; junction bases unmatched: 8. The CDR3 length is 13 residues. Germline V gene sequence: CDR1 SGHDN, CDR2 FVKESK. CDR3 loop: CASSQTRQGRLFF. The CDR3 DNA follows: TGTGCCAGCAGCCAGACCAGACAGGGACGACTGTTTTTT.

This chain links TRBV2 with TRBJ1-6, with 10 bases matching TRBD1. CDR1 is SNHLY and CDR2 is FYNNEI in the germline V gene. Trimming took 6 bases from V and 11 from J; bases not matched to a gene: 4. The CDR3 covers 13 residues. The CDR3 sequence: CASSDRGLPPLHF. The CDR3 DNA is TGTGCCAGCAGCGACAGGGGGCTGCCACCCCTCCACTTT. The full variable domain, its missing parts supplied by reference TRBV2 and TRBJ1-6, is EPEVTQTPSHQVTQMGQEVILRCVPISNHLYFYWYRQILGQKVEFLVSFYNNEISEKSEIFDDQFSVERPDGSNFTLKIRSTKLEDSAMYFCASSDRGLPPLHFGNGTRLTVT.

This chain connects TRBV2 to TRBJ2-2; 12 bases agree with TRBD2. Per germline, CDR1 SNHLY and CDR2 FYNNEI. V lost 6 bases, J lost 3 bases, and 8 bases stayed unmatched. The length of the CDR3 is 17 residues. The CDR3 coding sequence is TGTGCCAGCAGACACGGACTAGCGGGGTGGGACACCGGGGAGCTGTTTTTT. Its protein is CASRHGLAGWDTGELFF.

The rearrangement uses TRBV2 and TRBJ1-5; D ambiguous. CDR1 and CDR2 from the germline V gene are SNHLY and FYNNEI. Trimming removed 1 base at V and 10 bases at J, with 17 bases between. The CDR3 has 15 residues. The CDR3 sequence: CASSEVLEISRPQHF. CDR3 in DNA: TGTGCCAGCAGTGAAGTTCTCGAGATCTCGCGACCCCAGCATTTT.

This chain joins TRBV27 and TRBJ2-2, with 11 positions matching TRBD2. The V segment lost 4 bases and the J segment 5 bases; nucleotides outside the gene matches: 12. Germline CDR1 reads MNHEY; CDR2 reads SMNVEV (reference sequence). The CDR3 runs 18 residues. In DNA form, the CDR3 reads TGTGCCAGCAGTTCGAGGTCTAGCGGGAGGCTCGGGACCGGGGAGCTGTTTTTT. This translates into CASSSRSSGRLGTGELFF.

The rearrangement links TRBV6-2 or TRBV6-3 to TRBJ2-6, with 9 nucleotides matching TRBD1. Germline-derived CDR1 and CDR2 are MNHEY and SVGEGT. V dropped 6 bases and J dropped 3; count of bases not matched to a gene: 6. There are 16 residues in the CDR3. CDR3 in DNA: TGTGCCAGCAGCCCGGGACAGGGAGGTGGGGCCAACGTCCTGACTTTC. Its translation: CASSPGQGGGANVLTF.

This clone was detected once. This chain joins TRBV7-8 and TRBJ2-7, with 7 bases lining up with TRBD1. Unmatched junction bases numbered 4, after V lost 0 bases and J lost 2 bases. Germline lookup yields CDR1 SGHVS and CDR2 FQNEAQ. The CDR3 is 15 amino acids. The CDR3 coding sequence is TGTGCCAGCAGCTTAGCCGGGACAGAGGCCTACGAGCAGTACTTC. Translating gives CASSLAGTEAYEQYF.

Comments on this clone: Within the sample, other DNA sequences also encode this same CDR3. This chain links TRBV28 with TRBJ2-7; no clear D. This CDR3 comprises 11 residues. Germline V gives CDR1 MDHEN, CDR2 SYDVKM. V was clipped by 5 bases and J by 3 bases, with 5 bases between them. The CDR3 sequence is CASSPNYEQYF. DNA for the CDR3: TGTGCCAGCAGTCCAAACTACGAGCAGTACTTC.

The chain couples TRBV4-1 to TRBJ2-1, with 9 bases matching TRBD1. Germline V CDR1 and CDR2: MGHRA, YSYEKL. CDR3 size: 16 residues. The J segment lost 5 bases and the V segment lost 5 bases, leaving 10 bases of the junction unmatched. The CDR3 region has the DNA TGCGCCAGCAGCAGAGCACAGGGGGCCAACCACAATGAGCAGTTCTTC. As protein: CASSRAQGANHNEQFF.

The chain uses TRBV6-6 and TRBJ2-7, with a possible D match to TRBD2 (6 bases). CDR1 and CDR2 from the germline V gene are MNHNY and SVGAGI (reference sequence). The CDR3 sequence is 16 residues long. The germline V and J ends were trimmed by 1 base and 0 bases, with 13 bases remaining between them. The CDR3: CASSYLQRAHSYEQYF. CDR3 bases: TGTGCCAGCAGTTACTTGCAGCGGGCCCACTCCTACGAGCAGTACTTC.

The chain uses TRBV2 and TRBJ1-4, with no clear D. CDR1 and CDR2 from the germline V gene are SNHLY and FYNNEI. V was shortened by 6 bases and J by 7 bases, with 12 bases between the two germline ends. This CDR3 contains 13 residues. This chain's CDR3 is CASSPDRSEKLFF. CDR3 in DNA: TGTGCCAGCAGCCCCGATCGGTCTGAAAAACTGTTTTTT.

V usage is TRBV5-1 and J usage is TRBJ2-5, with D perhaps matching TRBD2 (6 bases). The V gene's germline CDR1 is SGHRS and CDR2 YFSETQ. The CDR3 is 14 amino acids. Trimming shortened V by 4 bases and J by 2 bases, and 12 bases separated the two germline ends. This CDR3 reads CASSEFRGQETQYF. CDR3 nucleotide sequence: TGCGCCAGCAGCGAGTTCCGGGGGCAAGAGACCCAGTACTTC.

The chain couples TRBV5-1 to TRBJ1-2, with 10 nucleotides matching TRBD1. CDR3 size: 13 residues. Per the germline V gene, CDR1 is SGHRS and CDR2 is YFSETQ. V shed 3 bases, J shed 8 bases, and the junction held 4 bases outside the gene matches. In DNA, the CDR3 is TGCGCCAGCAGCTGGGACAGGGGTTACGGCTACACCTTC. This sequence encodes CASSWDRGYGYTF. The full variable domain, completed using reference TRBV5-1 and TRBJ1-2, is KAGVTQTPRYLIKTRGQQVTLSCSPISGHRSVSWYQQTPGQGLQFLFEYFSETQRNKGNFPGRFSGRQFSNSRSEMNVSTLELGDSALYLCASSWDRGYGYTFGSGTRLTVV.

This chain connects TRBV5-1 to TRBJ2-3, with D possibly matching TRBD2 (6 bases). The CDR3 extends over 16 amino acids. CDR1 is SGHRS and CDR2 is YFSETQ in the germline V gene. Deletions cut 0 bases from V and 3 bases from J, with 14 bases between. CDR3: CASSLDGRGVTDTQYF. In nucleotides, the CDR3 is TGCGCCAGCAGCTTGGACGGGAGAGGTGTAACAGATACGCAGTATTTT.

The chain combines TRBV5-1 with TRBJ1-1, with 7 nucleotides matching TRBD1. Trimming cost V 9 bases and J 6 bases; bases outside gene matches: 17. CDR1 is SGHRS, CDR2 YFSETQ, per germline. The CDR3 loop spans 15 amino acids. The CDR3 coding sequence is TGCGCCACCCGAAGATCGACAGGGATGGGTGCTGAAGCTTTCTTT. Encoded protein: CATRRSTGMGAEAFF.

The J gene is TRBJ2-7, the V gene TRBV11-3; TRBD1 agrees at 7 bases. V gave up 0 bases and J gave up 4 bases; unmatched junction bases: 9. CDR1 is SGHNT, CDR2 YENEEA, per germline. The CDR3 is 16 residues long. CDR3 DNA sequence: TGTGCCAGCAGCTTAGATTCCCGTGCCAGGGGGTACGAGCAGTACTTC. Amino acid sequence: CASSLDSRARGYEQYF. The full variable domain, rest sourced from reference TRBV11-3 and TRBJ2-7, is EAGVVQSPRYKIIEKKQPVAFWCNPISGHNTLYWYLQNLGQGPELLIRYENEEAVDDSQLPKDRFSAERLKGVDSTLKIQPAELGDSAVYLCASSLDSRARGYEQYFGPGTRLTVT.

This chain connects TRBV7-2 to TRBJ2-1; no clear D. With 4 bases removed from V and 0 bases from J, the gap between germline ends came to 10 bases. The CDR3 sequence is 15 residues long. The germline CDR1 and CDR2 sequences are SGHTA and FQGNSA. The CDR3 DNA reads TGTGCCAGCAGCTCCTTCCCCCGCTCCTACAATGAGCAGTTCTTC. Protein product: CASSSFPRSYNEQFF.

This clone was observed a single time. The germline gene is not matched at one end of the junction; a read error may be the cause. CDR3 bases: TGTGCCAGCAGTCACTCGAGCGGGAAATCCTACAATGAGCAGTTCTTC. It specifies CASSHSSGKSYNEQFF. The chain uses TRBV6-5 and TRBJ2-1; 7 nucleotides line up with TRBD2. The germline gives CDR1 MNHEY, CDR2 SVGAGI. The CDR3 spans 16 residues.

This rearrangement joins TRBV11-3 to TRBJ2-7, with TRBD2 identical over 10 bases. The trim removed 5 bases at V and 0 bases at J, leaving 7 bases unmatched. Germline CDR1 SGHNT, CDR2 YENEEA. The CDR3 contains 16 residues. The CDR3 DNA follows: TGTGCCAGCAGCCCTGGGGCTAGCGGGAGCTCCTACGAGCAGTACTTC. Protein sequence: CASSPGASGSSYEQYF.

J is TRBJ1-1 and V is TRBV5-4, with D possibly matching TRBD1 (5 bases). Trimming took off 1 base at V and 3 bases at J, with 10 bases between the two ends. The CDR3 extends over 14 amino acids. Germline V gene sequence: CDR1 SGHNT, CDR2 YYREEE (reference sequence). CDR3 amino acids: CASSLIGEDTEAFF. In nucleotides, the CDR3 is TGTGCCAGCAGCTTGATAGGGGAGGACACTGAAGCTTTCTTT.

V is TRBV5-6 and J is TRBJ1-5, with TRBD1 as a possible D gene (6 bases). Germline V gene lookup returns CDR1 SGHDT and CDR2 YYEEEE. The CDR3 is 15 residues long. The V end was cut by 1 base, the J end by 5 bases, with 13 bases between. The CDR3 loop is CASSLSLGAYQPQHF. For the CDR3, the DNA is TGTGCCAGCAGCTTGTCCTTGGGGGCTTATCAGCCCCAGCATTTT.

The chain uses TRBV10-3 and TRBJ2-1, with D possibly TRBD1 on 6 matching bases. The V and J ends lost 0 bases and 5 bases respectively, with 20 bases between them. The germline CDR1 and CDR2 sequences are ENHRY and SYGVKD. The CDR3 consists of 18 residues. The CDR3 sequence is CAISESPEAGESDNEQFF. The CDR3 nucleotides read TGTGCCATCAGTGAGTCGCCCGAGGCAGGGGAGTCAGACAATGAGCAGTTCTTC.

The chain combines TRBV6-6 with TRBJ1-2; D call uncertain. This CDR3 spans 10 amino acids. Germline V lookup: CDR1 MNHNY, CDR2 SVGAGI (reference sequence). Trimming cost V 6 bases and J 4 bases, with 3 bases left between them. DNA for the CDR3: TGTGCCAGCAGGGCCTATGGCTACACCTTC. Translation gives CASRAYGYTF.

The CDR3 nucleotides read TGTGCCAGCAGCTTAGCGAGTCCCTACGAGCAGTACTTC. The encoded protein is CASSLASPYEQYF. The chain recombines TRBV11-2 with TRBJ2-7; D is unclear. CDR1 is SGHAT and CDR2 is FQNNGV in the germline V gene. V dropped 1 base and J dropped 2 bases, with 6 bases sitting between them. CDR3 length: 13 residues.

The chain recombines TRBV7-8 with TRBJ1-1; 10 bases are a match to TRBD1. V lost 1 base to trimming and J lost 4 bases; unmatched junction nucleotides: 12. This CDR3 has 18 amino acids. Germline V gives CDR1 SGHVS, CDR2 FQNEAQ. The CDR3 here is CASSLGRGTGVDGTEAFF. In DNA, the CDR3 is TGTGCCAGCAGCTTAGGGAGGGGGACAGGGGTAGATGGCACTGAAGCTTTCTTT.

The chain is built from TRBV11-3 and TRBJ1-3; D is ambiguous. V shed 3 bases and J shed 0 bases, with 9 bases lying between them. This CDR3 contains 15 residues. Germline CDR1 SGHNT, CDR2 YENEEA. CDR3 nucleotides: TGTGCCAGCAGCTTCGACGGGAGCTCTGGAAACACCATATATTTT. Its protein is CASSFDGSSGNTIYF.